This entry lists 14 T cell receptor beta chains sequenced from one sample in a study of CD8+ T cells in alopecia areata. Investigators isolated RNA and reverse transcribed it into cDNA to act as the sequencing template. Assay used: immunoSEQ multiplex PCR; TCRdb lists only in-frame clones, some missing. The sample comprises a few hundred thousand clones, around two fifths of which are singletons, and around 0.48% rests with the top ten. Treatment meaning: oral pan-JAK inhibitor, 5-10 mg twice daily. Specimen: CD4+ T cells sorted from blood, collected between weeks 30 and 35, from a patient treated with tofacitinib. These receptors were obtained from a human donor with alopecia areata.

This sequence joins TRBV7-8 and TRBJ2-1; D tentatively reads TRBD1 or TRBD2 (6 bases each). This CDR3 contains 17 residues. Trimming pared 6 bases from V and 0 bases from J, leaving 18 bases between. Germline CDR1 is SGHVS and CDR2 is FQNEAQ. CDR3 DNA: TGTGCCAGCAGATTAACGGGGGCCCACACCTCCTACAATGAGCAGTTCTTC. Its protein product is CASRLTGAHTSYNEQFF. The full variable domain, completed using reference TRBV7-8 and TRBJ2-1, is GAGVSQSPRYKVAKRGQDVALRCDPISGHVSLFWYQQALGQGPEFLTYFQNEAQLDKSGLPSDRFFAERPEGSVSTLKIQRTQQEDSAVYLCASRLTGAHTSYNEQFFGPGTRLTVL.

The V call is TRBV6-1, the J call TRBJ1-5, with D unresolved. The CDR3 extends over 15 amino acids. Germline CDR1 is MNHNS and CDR2 is SASEGT. V was cut by 6 bases and J by 4 bases, with 16 bases left in between. The CDR3 bases are TGTGCCAGCAGGGTCCAGGCAGCGGTTAATCAGCCCCAGCATTTT. It specifies CASRVQAAVNQPQHF.

This clone was picked up one time. This chain connects TRBV2 to TRBJ1-5, with D uncertain. CDR1 SNHLY and CDR2 FYNNEI come from the germline V gene. There are 13 residues in the CDR3. V lost 3 bases and J lost 2, with 5 bases in between. The CDR3 reads CASSDTGNQPQHF. CDR3 nucleotides: TGTGCCAGCAGTGACACAGGCAATCAGCCCCAGCATTTT.

The rearrangement uses TRBV6-1 and TRBJ1-2; D not certain. Germline V gives CDR1 MNHNS, CDR2 SASEGT. V lost 0 bases and J 4 bases, leaving 12 bases between the germline ends. The CDR3 has 15 amino acids. CDR3 DNA sequence: TGTGCCAGCAGTGAAGCGCCCACGGAGGTCTATGGCTACACCTTC. This sequence encodes CASSEAPTEVYGYTF.

Judged by abundance, this clone is medium-sized. CDR3 in DNA: TGTGCCACCAGCAGAGATTTGGAGACCCAGTACTTC. Amino acid sequence: CATSRDLETQYF. The chain employs TRBV15 and TRBJ2-5; D unresolved. This CDR3 is built from 12 residues. Germline CDR1 is LNHNV and CDR2 is YYDKDF (reference sequence). V lost 0 bases, J lost 5 bases, and 4 bases lay in between.

This clone has only a few counts. J is TRBJ1-1 and V is TRBV30; a possible D gene is TRBD1 (6 bases). Germline CDR1 GTSNPN, CDR2 SVGIG (reference sequence). The V end was cut by 2 bases, the J end by 2 bases, with 9 bases between. The CDR3 is made up of 13 amino acids. The CDR3 here is CAWSRGINTEAFF. The DNA for the CDR3 is TGTGCCTGGAGTAGGGGGATAAACACTGAAGCTTTCTTT.

The chain is built from TRBV14 and TRBJ2-2; D is ambiguous. The CDR3 spans 16 residues. With 2 bases removed from V and 5 bases from J, the gap between germline ends came to 15 bases. Germline lookup yields CDR1 SGHDN and CDR2 FVKESK. In nucleotides, the CDR3 is TGTGCCAGCAGCCAAAAAAGGAGCCCACCAACCGGGGAGCTGTTTTTT. It translates to CASSQKRSPPTGELFF.

This clone was observed a few times. The V call is TRBV5-4, the J call TRBJ2-2; D unclear. CDR1 and CDR2 from the germline V gene are SGHNT and YYREEE (reference sequence). V lost 3 bases to trimming and J lost 0 bases, with 12 bases between them. The CDR3 consists of 16 residues. The CDR3 DNA sequence: TGTGCCAGCAGCTCCCCCCGAGCCACGAACACCGGGGAGCTGTTTTTT. This encodes CASSSPRATNTGELFF. Filled out from reference TRBV5-4 and TRBJ2-2, the complete variable domain reads ETGVTQSPTHLIKTRGQQVTLRCSSQSGHNTVSWYQQALGQGPQFIFQYYREEENGRGNFPPRFSGLQFPNYSSELNVNALELDDSALYLCASSSPRATNTGELFFGEGSRLTVL.

The V call is TRBV6-5, the J call TRBJ1-1; TRBD1 agrees at 8 bases. V lost 4 bases and J lost 3; bases outside the gene matches: 4. The CDR3 runs to 14 residues. Germline CDR1 reads MNHEY; CDR2 reads SVGAGI. The CDR3 spells CASSSPDRDTEAFF. DNA for the CDR3: TGTGCCAGCAGTTCCCCGGACAGGGACACTGAAGCTTTCTTT.

The rearrangement joins TRBV5-1 to TRBJ1-1; 7 bases align to TRBD1. There are 16 residues in the CDR3. From germline, CDR1 is SGHRS and CDR2 YFSETQ. V was clipped by 5 bases and J by 0 bases; unmatched bases: 10. CDR3 DNA sequence: TGCGCCAGCAGTGCGGGACAGACCAGTCTGAACACTGAAGCTTTCTTT. Amino acids: CASSAGQTSLNTEAFF.

V usage is TRBV2 and J usage is TRBJ2-7; the D gene is possibly TRBD2 (5 bases). This CDR3 contains 12 residues. With 4 bases removed from V and 5 bases from J, the gap between germline ends came to 9 bases. Germline CDR1 is SNHLY and CDR2 is FYNNEI. The CDR3 protein is CASSGESNEQYF. CDR3 coding DNA: TGTGCCAGCAGTGGGGAGAGTAACGAGCAGTACTTC.

The chain combines TRBV7-3 with TRBJ2-5, with 7 bases aligning to TRBD2. The germline CDR1 and CDR2 sequences are SGHTA and FQGTGA. The CDR3 sequence is 14 residues long. The V segment lost 2 bases and the J segment 5 bases; nucleotides outside the gene matches: 5. CDR3 bases: TGTGCCAGCAGCTTACGCGGGAGTAGTGAGACCCAGTACTTC. Amino acids: CASSLRGSSETQYF.

The rearrangement uses TRBV7-9 and TRBJ1-4, with D possibly matching TRBD1 (6 bases). Germline V gene lookup returns CDR1 SEHNR and CDR2 FQNEAQ (reference sequence). This CDR3 contains 14 residues. The V gene lost 3 bases and the J gene lost 3 bases, with 8 bases spanning the gap. The CDR3 sequence is CASSFRTANEKLFF. The CDR3, as DNA: TGTGCCAGCAGCTTTCGGACAGCTAATGAAAAACTGTTTTTT.

The V call is TRBV4-1, the J call TRBJ1-1, with TRBD1 matching 7 bases. V lost 3 bases and J lost 5; bases outside the gene matches: 6. Germline V CDR1 and CDR2: MGHRA, YSYEKL. The CDR3 totals 14 residues. CDR3 region: CASSQGQRGTEAFF. The CDR3, as DNA: TGCGCCAGCAGCCAGGGACAGCGAGGGACTGAAGCTTTCTTT.